Listed here is a single TCR beta chain. What it binds is not known. With 60 Vbeta and 13 Jbeta primers, the PCR was carried out. Sequencing used immunoSEQ multiplex PCR; TCRdb keeps in-frame clones, though not all of them. The sample includes about 160,000 clones, roughly three quarters of them seen just once. The data stem from a study of cytomegalovirus exposure and HLA in healthy donors. Overall study: Of about 390 genotyped donors, more than 65% grouped in the Caucasian-associated ancestry cluster.

Germline loops: CDR1 LGHNT, CDR2 FRNRAP. This CDR3 region has 14 residues. Trimming took 1 base from V and 7 from J; bases not matched to a gene: 6. General study points: Presence/absence results assume similar sequencing depth per donor, which may not hold.

The sequenced sample was PBMCs. The chain employs TRBV12-5 and TRBJ1-2; 7 positions match TRBD1. The clonotype was recovered from a man in his forties or fifties in good health and CMV-seropositive. In DNA form, the CDR3 reads TGTGCTAGTGGTTTGGGGACAGGAGACGGTGGCTACACCTTC. Amino acids: CASGLGTGDGGYTF.